This paragraph reports one TCR beta chain. The source of the sample is a study of T cell responses to AZD1222 COVID-19 vaccine. Profiled with immunoSEQ multiplex PCR; TCRdb holds only in-frame clones, not every one. The sample yields about 210,000 clones, about 95% seen once. V lost 4 bases and J lost 8, with 17 bases in between. Per germline, CDR1 MNHEY and CDR2 SVGAGI. This CDR3 spans 15 amino acids. The clonotype comes from an adult who received the MenACWY meningococcal vaccine as a control. This chain joins TRBV6-5 and TRBJ1-4, with D maybe TRBD1 (6 bases). The specimen comprised peripheral blood, sampled 28 days after the second dose of the MenACWY control vaccine. CDR3 DNA: TGTGCCAGCAGTTCTCCCCGGGGGCAGGGAGAAAAACTGTTTTTT. It is translated as CASSSPRGQGEKLFF.